These T cell receptor beta chains were read from a single sample in a study of T cell responses to AZD1222 COVID-19 vaccine. Sequencing was performed with immunoSEQ multiplex PCR; in TCRdb, only in-frame clones are kept and a portion is missing. The data hold around 150,000 clones, with roughly 92% observed a single time. This sample comprised peripheral blood, obtained on day 0 of AZD1222 vaccination. These receptors all come from an adult in good health. The CDR3 runs from the conserved cysteine through the conserved F or W. D genes are given only for firm matches. Clone size is not always given. Where it is, it says once, few, many or a class for expanded clones.

D gene | J gene | V gene | clone size | CDR3 length | CDR3 protein | CDR3 DNA
TRBD1 | TRBJ1-2 | TRBV28 | . | 14 | CASTTGQSDYGYTF | TGTGCCAGCACGACAGGGCAGAGTGACTATGGCTACACCTTC
. | TRBJ1-1 | TRBV6-2/TRBV6-3 | few | 13 | CASSYRAGVEAFF | TGTGCCAGCAGTTACCGGGCAGGGGTAGAAGCTTTCTTT
. | TRBJ1-6 | TRBV27 | . | 13 | CASSFGVHSPLHF | TGTGCCAGCAGTTTCGGTGTTCACTCACCCCTCCACTTT
TRBD2 | TRBJ2-1 | TRBV2 | . | 17 | CASSDRLAGGSYNEQFF | TGTGCCAGCAGTGATCGACTAGCGGGAGGGTCCTACAATGAGCAGTTCTTC
. | TRBJ1-1 | TRBV6-6 | . | 14 | CASMRQVMNTEAFF | TGTGCCAGCATGAGACAGGTTATGAACACTGAAGCTTTCTTT
TRBD1 | TRBJ1-1 | TRBV25-1 | . | 16 | CASSAPGQGLFTEAFF | TGTGCCAGCAGTGCCCCGGGACAGGGGTTGTTCACTGAAGCTTTCTTT
. | TRBJ1-4 | TRBV5-1 | once | 17 | CASSTRGLGGRNEKLFF | TGCGCCAGCAGCACCCGTGGTCTTGGGGGGCGTAATGAAAAACTGTTTTTT
. | TRBJ1-6 | TRBV6-5 | . | 15 | CASSNRLVGHSPLHF | TGTGCCAGCAGTAATCGGCTGGTCGGACATTCACCCCTCCACTTT
TRBD1 | TRBJ2-7 | TRBV5-1 | . | 15 | CASSSGQALSYEQYF | TGCGCCAGCAGCTCCGGACAGGCCTTAAGCTACGAGCAGTACTTC
. | TRBJ1-5 | TRBV18 | . | 15 | CASSPGQGPNQPQHF | TGTGCCAGCTCACCCGGGCAGGGACCGAATCAGCCCCAGCATTTT
. | TRBJ2-2 | TRBV5-1 | . | 15 | CASSMRTALGGELFF | TGCGCCAGCAGCATGCGGACGGCGTTGGGCGGGGAGCTGTTTTTT
. | TRBJ1-1 | TRBV18 | . | 15 | CASSPDVTGSRGAFF | TGTGCCAGCTCACCAGATGTAACAGGGTCGAGGGGAGCTTTCTTT
TRBD1 | TRBJ1-5 | TRBV7-8 | . | 15 | CASSMPGQGRQPQHF | TGTGCCAGCAGCATGCCTGGACAGGGGAGGCAGCCCCAGCATTTT
TRBD1 | TRBJ1-4 | TRBV7-8 | . | 15 | CASSGNRGYLEKLFF | TGTGCCAGCAGCGGAAACAGGGGGTATCTAGAAAAACTGTTTTTT
. | TRBJ2-1 | TRBV10-3 | . | 15 | CAISESGGPYNEQFF | TGTGCCATCAGTGAGTCGGGGGGCCCCTACAATGAGCAGTTCTTC
. | TRBJ1-1 | TRBV5-1 | . | 15 | CASSGTREMNTEAFF | TGCGCCAGCAGTGGGACCAGGGAAATGAACACTGAAGCTTTCTTT
. | TRBJ2-7 | TRBV28 | . | 14 | CASNGLTGYHEQYF | TGTGCCAGCAACGGCCTTACAGGTTACCACGAGCAGTACTTC
. | TRBJ1-5 | TRBV6-5 | . | 12 | CASSYNGQPQHF | TGTGCCAGCAGTTATAACGGTCAGCCCCAGCATTTT
. | TRBJ1-3 | TRBV30 | . | 13 | CAWNMASGNTIYF | TGTGCCTGGAATATGGCCTCTGGAAACACCATATATTTT
TRBD1 | TRBJ1-4 | TRBV5-5 | once | 14 | CASSQGALLEKLFF | TGTGCCAGCAGCCAGGGGGCTCTGTTGGAAAAACTGTTTTTT
. | TRBJ1-5 | TRBV2 | once | 13 | CASRYLSNQPQHF | TGTGCCAGCCGCTACCTTAGCAATCAGCCCCAGCATTTT
. | TRBJ1-6 | TRBV19 | . | 15 | CASSLQLGAGSPLHF | TGTGCCAGTAGTCTCCAGCTGGGGGCAGGTTCACCCCTCCACTTT
. | TRBJ2-4 | TRBV6-1 | . | 15 | CASSDSTEGKNIQYF | TGTGCCAGCAGTGATTCGACTGAGGGGAAAAACATTCAGTACTTC
TRBD1 | TRBJ1-2 | TRBV30 | . | 11 | CASGQGHGYTF | TGTGCCTCCGGACAGGGGCATGGCTACACCTTC
TRBD1 | TRBJ2-7 | TRBV2 | . | 14 | CASTQQGAGYEQYF | TGTGCCAGCACCCAACAGGGGGCTGGGTACGAGCAGTACTTC
. | TRBJ1-4 | TRBV15 | . | 16 | CATSRPPGQLNEKLFF | TGTGCCACCAGCAGACCCCCCGGACAACTTAATGAAAAACTGTTTTTT
TRBD2 | TRBJ2-5 | TRBV9 | . | 16 | CASSVGASGSPETQYF | TGTGCCAGCAGCGTAGGGGCTAGCGGGAGCCCCGAGACCCAGTACTTC
. | TRBJ1-2 | TRBV10-1 | few | 13 | CASSERIDYGYTF | TGCGCCAGCAGTGAGAGGATCGACTATGGCTACACCTTC
. | TRBJ2-1 | TRBV7-3 | . | 15 | CASSLILGTYNEQFF | TGTGCCAGCAGCTTAATTTTAGGTACTTACAATGAGCAGTTCTTC
TRBD1 | TRBJ2-1 | TRBV5-1 | once | 16 | CASSYFGDRVYNEQFF | TGCGCCAGCAGTTACTTCGGGGACAGGGTATACAATGAGCAGTTCTTC
TRBD1 | TRBJ2-7 | TRBV27 | . | 15 | CASSPINRGFYEQYF | TGTGCCAGCAGTCCGATTAACAGGGGTTTCTACGAGCAGTACTTC
. | TRBJ1-2 | TRBV23-1 | . | 9 | CASSQSYTF | TGCGCCAGCAGTCAATCTTACACCTTC
. | TRBJ2-2 | TRBV7-6 | . | 15 | CASSLGGPVAGELFF | TGTGCCAGCAGCTTAGGAGGACCCGTCGCCGGGGAGCTGTTTTTT
TRBD2 | TRBJ2-1 | TRBV24-1 | . | 13 | CATSRPGGNEQFF | TGTGCCACCAGCCGACCGGGGGGGAATGAGCAGTTCTTC
. | TRBJ2-1 | TRBV15 | . | 18 | CATSRDERWGGSYNEQFF | TGTGCCACCAGCAGAGATGAGAGATGGGGAGGCTCCTACAATGAGCAGTTCTTC
. | TRBJ1-5 | TRBV30 | . | 14 | CAWSVASGDQPQHF | TGTGCCTGGAGTGTAGCGTCGGGGGATCAGCCCCAGCATTTT
TRBD1 | TRBJ1-1 | TRBV5-1 | . | 15 | CASSLDRGRNTEAFF | TGCGCCAGCAGCCTAGACAGGGGGAGAAACACTGAAGCTTTCTTT
. | TRBJ1-2 | TRBV27 | . | 14 | CASSLSGGPDGYTF | TGTGCCAGCAGTTTATCGGGTGGACCAGATGGCTACACCTTC
. | TRBJ2-1 | TRBV7-8 | once | 14 | CASSFSSVGNEQFF | TGTGCCAGCAGCTTCTCGTCGGTAGGCAATGAGCAGTTCTTC
. | TRBJ1-1 | TRBV13 | . | 15 | CASSSEIGTDTEAFF | TGTGCCAGCAGCTCCGAGATCGGGACGGACACTGAAGCTTTCTTT
TRBD1 | TRBJ2-1 | TRBV9 | . | 19 | CASSVDAWGDRADYNEQFF | TGTGCCAGCAGCGTAGACGCATGGGGGGACAGGGCCGACTACAATGAGCAGTTCTTC
TRBD1 | TRBJ1-5 | TRBV4-1 | few | 16 | CASSEGTARRNQPQHF | TGCGCCAGCAGCGAAGGGACAGCCCGGCGCAATCAGCCCCAGCATTTT
. | TRBJ2-1 | TRBV7-2 | . | 17 | CASSLTRALGSYNEQFF | TGTGCCAGCAGCTTGACCCGGGCCTTAGGCTCCTACAATGAGCAGTTCTTC
. | TRBJ2-3 | TRBV12-5 | . | 15 | CASGEDGGNTDTQYF | TGTGCTAGTGGCGAAGACGGAGGGAACACAGATACGCAGTATTTT
TRBD1 | TRBJ2-1 | TRBV29-1 | . | 13 | CSVEDRGPNEQFF | TGCAGCGTTGAGGACAGGGGTCCCAATGAGCAGTTCTTC
. | TRBJ1-6 | TRBV9 | . | 15 | CASRDHSSYNSPLHF | TGTGCCAGCAGGGATCATAGCTCCTATAATTCACCCCTCCACTTT
. | TRBJ2-6 | TRBV28 | . | 13 | CASKFRGANVLTF | TGTGCCAGCAAATTCCGTGGGGCCAACGTCCTGACTTTC
. | TRBJ1-4 | TRBV5-1 | . | 16 | CASSFQGGATNEKLFF | TGCGCCAGCAGCTTTCAGGGAGGCGCAACTAATGAAAAACTGTTTTTT
. | TRBJ2-2 | TRBV6-5 | . | 16 | CASSYSGPISTGELFF | TGTGCCAGCAGTTACTCCGGACCTATATCCACCGGGGAGCTGTTTTTT
. | TRBJ2-2 | TRBV2 | . | 11 | CASRNTGELFF | TGTGCCAGCAGGAACACCGGGGAGCTGTTTTTT
. | TRBJ1-3 | TRBV5-5 | . | 15 | CASSFVGGPGNTIYF | TGTGCCAGCAGCTTTGTTGGGGGACCCGGAAACACCATATATTTT
TRBD2 | TRBJ2-1 | TRBV19 | . | 13 | CASMASGYGPRFF | TGTGCCAGTATGGCTAGCGGGTACGGCCCCCGGTTCTTC
. | TRBJ1-5 | TRBV7-9 | . | 13 | CASSLSSNQPQHF | TGTGCCAGCAGCTTAAGCAGCAATCAGCCCCAGCATTTT
TRBD2 | TRBJ2-1 | TRBV5-1 | . | 14 | CASSLSGRLPEQFF | TGCGCCAGCAGCTTGTCCGGGAGGTTGCCTGAGCAGTTCTTC
. | TRBJ1-1 | TRBV3-1/TRBV3-2 | . | 14 | CASSQVQGNTEAFF | TGTGCCAGCAGCCAAGTTCAGGGGAACACTGAAGCTTTCTTT